This is a list of T cell receptor beta chains from one sample in a study of blood T cells in healthy people across ages. Each CDR3 protein gets one entry after TCRdb re-called the 5' RACE reads with MiXCR. The sample lists roughly 1.5 million distinct CDR3 sequences, about 45% occurring once. Material: blood. The receptors come from a young woman in good health. CDR3s include the opening cysteine and the closing phenylalanine or tryptophan. The D gene is left open where the match is weak. Clone size, where shown, is once, few, many, or a class for clones that have expanded.

d_call	j_call	clone_size	v_call	cdr3_nt	cdr3_aa
TRBD1	TRBJ2-3	-	TRBV7-9	TGTGCCAGCAGCCAAGGAGGACAGGGTGGAGATACGCAGTATTTT	CASSQGGQGGDTQYF
TRBD1	TRBJ1-2	many	TRBV7-2	TGTGCCAGCAGCTTAGGACAGGGGGCATATGGCTACACCTTC	CASSLGQGAYGYTF
TRBD1	TRBJ2-3	few	TRBV2	TGTGCCAGCAGCCCTGACAGGGGAAATACGCAGTATTTT	CASSPDRGNTQYF
TRBD2	TRBJ2-1	few	TRBV9	TGTGCCAGCAGCGTAACCTCCGGGACTAGCGGGTACAATGAGCAGTTCTTC	CASSVTSGTSGYNEQFF
-	TRBJ1-1	-	TRBV12-3/TRBV12-4	TGTGCCAGCAGTGGCGATGTTGGGGGCACTGAAGCTTTCTTT	CASSGDVGGTEAFF
-	TRBJ1-2	-	TRBV20-1	TGCAGTGCTAGCCCCCTTCTCGGCTACACCTTC	CSASPLLGYTF
-	TRBJ2-1	-	TRBV29-1	TGCAGCGTTGAAGGTTGGCGGGGTACAAGCTCCTACAATGAGCAGTTCTTC	CSVEGWRGTSSYNEQFF
-	TRBJ2-7	-	TRBV29-1	TGCAGCGTAGTGACAGTTGAGAGCTCCTACGAGCAGTACTTC	CSVVTVESSYEQYF
-	TRBJ1-5	few	TRBV6-1	TGTGCCAGCACGGAGGGGAAAGGCAATCAGCCCCAGCATTTT	CASTEGKGNQPQHF
-	TRBJ2-5	-	TRBV4-3	TGCGCCAGCAGCCAAGGGGTTAGCGGACAAGAGACCCAGTACTTC	CASSQGVSGQETQYF
-	TRBJ2-5	-	TRBV2	TGTGCCAGCAGTGAATATGGGAGGGAGACCCAGTACTTC	CASSEYGRETQYF
TRBD1	TRBJ2-3	-	TRBV6-2/TRBV6-3	TGTGCCAGCAGTGGACCGGGACAGGTGGACGTCGCAGATACGCAGTATTTT	CASSGPGQVDVADTQYF
-	TRBJ1-6	-	TRBV20-1	TGCAGTGCTAGTACAGGGAAGCAGGTCAGCTCCTATAATTCACCCCTCCACTTT	CSASTGKQVSSYNSPLHF
-	TRBJ1-2	-	TRBV9	TGTGCCAGCAGCGTAGCTAGCCGGGAAGGGCTCTATGGCTACACCTTC	CASSVASREGLYGYTF
TRBD1	TRBJ2-2	once	TRBV4-3	TGCGCCAGCAGCCACTCGGACAGGGGAGGGATCTGGGAGCTGTTTTTT	CASSHSDRGGIWELFF
-	TRBJ2-3	few	TRBV20-1	TGCAGTGCTAGAGGTTCCCCGGCTAGCACAGATACGCAGTATTTT	CSARGSPASTDTQYF
-	TRBJ2-7	once	TRBV30	TGTGCCTGGAGCCTGGGGCAGACCTACGAGCAGTACTTC	CAWSLGQTYEQYF
-	TRBJ1-1	-	TRBV3-1	TGTGCCAGCAGCCAAGCGTACGGACATGAAGCTTTCTTT	CASSQAYGHEAFF
-	TRBJ1-1	-	TRBV12-3/TRBV12-4	TGTGCCAGCAGTTGGGGGATTGGGGACACTGAAGCTTTCTTT	CASSWGIGDTEAFF
TRBD1	TRBJ2-5	few	TRBV7-2	TGTGCCAGCAGCTCCCGGGGACAGCAAGAGACCCAGTACTTC	CASSSRGQQETQYF
-	TRBJ2-5	once	TRBV6-5	TGTGCCAGCAGCCTTAAGTACCAAGAGACCCAGTACTTC	CASSLKYQETQYF
TRBD2	TRBJ2-7	-	TRBV12-3/TRBV12-4	TGTGCCAGCAGTTTGATTCTAGCGGGAGCGGACGAGCAGTACTTC	CASSLILAGADEQYF
TRBD1	TRBJ1-3	-	TRBV7-2	TGTGCCAGCAGCTTAAGGGGCCAGGGGGCGAAAGGAAACACCATATATTTT	CASSLRGQGAKGNTIYF
-	TRBJ1-4	-	TRBV7-2	TGTGCCAGCAGCTTAGCGCTTGATGAAAAACTGTTTTTT	CASSLALDEKLFF
TRBD2	TRBJ2-1	-	TRBV20-1	TGCAGTGTTCCCGGGACTAGCGGGTTCTATGAGCAGTTCTTC	CSVPGTSGFYEQFF